The rows below give T cell receptor beta chains drawn from one sample of a study of blood T cells in healthy people across ages. TCRdb reprocessed the 5' RACE reads with MiXCR, giving one entry per CDR3 protein. The sample contains hundreds of thousands of distinct CDR3 sequences, about 56% of which appear only once. Input material: blood. The receptor source for this set is a man in his forties or fifties in good health. CDR3s include the opening cysteine and the closing phenylalanine or tryptophan. Fields, in order: D gene, J gene, V gene, clone size, CDR3 protein, CDR3 DNA. The D gene is left open where the match is weak. The size field is filled for only some rows; it gives once, few, many or a size class.

>NA|TRBJ2-5|TRBV24-1|once
CATNTKIETQYF
TGTGCCACCAACACTAAGATCGAGACCCAGTACTTC
>NA|TRBJ1-4|TRBV5-5|few
CASSFQTVNEKLFF
TGTGCCAGCAGCTTTCAGACAGTTAATGAAAAACTGTTTTTT
>TRBD1|TRBJ2-7|TRBV7-2|few
CASSFPTGVGYEQYF
TGTGCCAGCAGCTTCCCGACAGGGGTCGGCTACGAGCAGTACTTC
>NA|TRBJ1-1|TRBV29-1|NA
CSVESELTEAFF
TGCAGCGTTGAGTCGGAGTTAACTGAAGCTTTCTTT
>NA|TRBJ2-5|TRBV16|NA
CASSQTGTRETQYF
TGTGCCAGCAGCCAGACCGGGACACGGGAGACCCAGTACTTC
>NA|TRBJ2-1|TRBV15|NA
CATSRPSQPREQFF
TGTGCCACCAGCAGACCCTCCCAGCCGCGGGAGCAGTTCTTC
>TRBD2|TRBJ2-7|TRBV5-1|NA
CASSLGSGNFYEQYF
TGCGCCAGCAGCTTGGGGAGCGGGAATTTCTACGAGCAGTACTTC
>NA|TRBJ2-7|TRBV6-2/TRBV6-3|NA
CASSFYGEIYEQYF
TGTGCCAGCAGTTTCTACGGGGAGATCTACGAGCAGTACTTC
>TRBD2|TRBJ2-7|TRBV7-2|NA
CASIPSGIPYEQYF
TGTGCCAGCATCCCTAGCGGGATTCCCTACGAGCAGTACTTC
>NA|TRBJ2-3|TRBV4-2|NA
CASSPGAVSYTDTQYF
TGTGCCAGCAGCCCGGGTGCGGTCAGCTACACAGATACGCAGTATTTT
>NA|TRBJ2-1|TRBV20-1|few
CSARDLGGQFF
TGCAGTGCTAGAGATCTTGGAGGGCAGTTCTTC
>NA|TRBJ1-4|TRBV6-1|NA
CASSEQKGWSEKLFF
TGTGCCAGCAGTGAACAAAAGGGTTGGAGTGAAAAACTGTTTTTT
>TRBD1|TRBJ2-7|TRBV5-1|NA
CASSLLQGDNEQYF
TGCGCCAGCAGCCTCTTACAGGGGGACAACGAGCAGTACTTC
>TRBD2|TRBJ2-5|TRBV29-1|many
CSVREAEETQYF
TGCAGCGTTCGGGAGGCTGAAGAGACCCAGTACTTC
>NA|TRBJ1-5|TRBV5-1|NA
CASSLYGTADQPQHF
TGCGCCAGCAGCTTGTACGGGACTGCCGATCAGCCCCAGCATTTT
>NA|TRBJ2-7|TRBV12-3/TRBV12-4|NA
CASSQRLDSYEQYF
TGTGCCAGCAGTCAACGACTGGATTCCTACGAGCAGTACTTC
>TRBD2|TRBJ2-5|TRBV20-1|many
CSAHGGVETQYF
TGCAGTGCCCATGGGGGGGTAGAGACCCAGTACTTC
>NA|TRBJ2-5|TRBV20-1|NA
CSVSPNQETQYF
TGCAGTGTAAGCCCCAATCAAGAGACCCAGTACTTC
>TRBD2|TRBJ2-5|TRBV14|NA
CASSPLTSAQETQYF
TGTGCCAGCAGCCCCTTGACTAGCGCCCAAGAGACCCAGTACTTC
>NA|TRBJ2-3|TRBV7-2|NA
CASPQNADTQYF
TGTGCCAGCCCTCAAAACGCAGATACGCAGTATTTT
>NA|TRBJ2-7|TRBV7-7|few
CASTPYYEQYF
TGTGCCAGCACCCCGTACTACGAGCAGTACTTC
>NA|TRBJ1-2|TRBV5-5|NA
CASSFGGIGYGYTF
TGTGCCAGCAGCTTCGGGGGGATCGGCTATGGCTACACCTTC
>TRBD1|TRBJ2-2|TRBV28|once
CASGLATGVSTGELFF
TGTGCCAGCGGCCTAGCGACAGGGGTCAGCACCGGGGAGCTGTTTTTT
>TRBD1|TRBJ1-5|TRBV2|NA
CASSLDRGRDQPQHF
TGTGCCAGCAGTCTCGACAGGGGGCGGGATCAGCCCCAGCATTTT
>NA|TRBJ1-2|TRBV29-1|NA
CSVERGPGDGYTF
TGCAGCGTTGAACGGGGCCCGGGTGATGGCTACACCTTC
>NA|TRBJ2-3|TRBV12-3/TRBV12-4|NA
CASTLGTLHGTQYF
TGTGCCAGCACCCTCGGGACCCTACATGGTACGCAGTATTTT
>TRBD1|TRBJ1-4|TRBV5-5|NA
CASSLATGRDEKLFF
TGTGCCAGCAGCTTGGCGACAGGGCGGGACGAAAAACTGTTTTTT
>TRBD2|TRBJ2-5|TRBV6-5|few
CASSSQGLAVPNQRETQYF
TGTGCCAGCAGTTCCCAGGGACTAGCGGTACCCAATCAGCGGGAGACCCAGTACTTC
>TRBD2|TRBJ2-5|TRBV5-1|few
CASSLGLAGGDVQETQYF
TGCGCCAGCAGCTTAGGACTAGCGGGAGGCGACGTCCAAGAGACCCAGTACTTC
>TRBD1|TRBJ1-6|TRBV7-2|NA
CASSENRGPLTGSPLHF
TGTGCCAGCAGCGAAAACAGGGGGCCCCTTACCGGTTCACCCCTCCACTTT
>TRBD2|TRBJ2-3|TRBV12-3/TRBV12-4|NA
CASRSGSRTDTQYF
TGTGCCAGCAGAAGCGGGAGTCGCACAGATACGCAGTATTTT
>NA|TRBJ2-2|TRBV6-2/TRBV6-3|few
CASSQQGGFTGELFF
TGTGCCAGCAGTCAGCAGGGAGGATTCACCGGGGAGCTGTTTTTT
>NA|TRBJ2-5|TRBV10-3|NA
CAISESIARETQYF
TGTGCCATCAGTGAGTCTATAGCCCGAGAGACCCAGTACTTC
>TRBD2|TRBJ2-1|TRBV7-6|many
CASSLVASGGYNEQFF
TGTGCCAGCAGCTTAGTTGCTAGCGGGGGGTACAATGAGCAGTTCTTC
>TRBD2|TRBJ2-1|TRBV10-3|NA
CAISERGGAYNEQFF
TGTGCCATCAGTGAGCGGGGGGGGGCCTACAATGAGCAGTTCTTC